This T cell receptor beta chain was captured in a study of PD-1 blockade in mismatch repair-deficient tumors (dated by TCRdb to the late 2010s). Background on the whole study: Between September 2013 and September 2016, the trial enrolled roughly 86 consecutive patients with approximately 12 types of mismatch repair-deficient cancer, all of whom had received prior treatment and were progressing. Tumor-associated T cell clones were tracked in the peripheral blood of patients responding to PD-1 blockade by deep sequencing of TCR CDR3 regions.

The library was generated by the immunoSEQ multiplex PCR assay. This is the immuneACCESS table as TCRdb keeps it, with only in-frame sequences that have V and J called. A part of the clones is gone; compared with another copy, unresolved V genes explain less than half, and the rest is unexplained. The sample includes 100,000 to 150,000 clones, with about 90% observed a single time. The ten largest clones add up to 12% of the sample. Mismatch repair deficiency was established in every enrolled patient by polymerase chain reaction or immunohistochemistry. TCR sequencing was carried out for three patients who responded to pembrolizumab therapy. The phase II trial prospectively evaluated PD-1 blockade with pembrolizumab in advanced mismatch repair-deficient cancers, independent of tissue of origin. Peripheral blood T cell samples were collected serially, before PD-1 blockade began and at several time points afterward. Blood sampling times were expressed in weeks after the first pembrolizumab dose.

The germline V gene encodes CDR1 MGHDK and CDR2 SYGVNS. The CDR3 has 13 amino acids, counting the end cysteine and phenylalanine. Here the CDR3 DNA is all that survives: 39 bases in frame from base 1. V loses 6 bases, J loses 1 base, and the germline ends lie 9 bases apart. Turning to this clone: Its antigen specificity is not known. Per-base quality was not reported, and no clone a single base away is much larger than it.

Summary of the overall study and its limitations: After pembrolizumab, tumor-resident clones, which were often undetectable in blood before treatment, expanded rapidly and then contracted, generally ahead of radiologic responses.

This receptor was identified in an adult with mismatch repair-deficient cancer. The sequence joins TRBV25-1 to TRBJ1-1, with the D gene not clear enough to name. The sample here was peripheral blood, taken 72 weeks after starting pembrolizumab. The DNA is as follows: TGTGCCAGCAGCGACGACTCGAACACTGAAGCTTTCTTT. The resulting protein is CASSDDSNTEAFF.